This T cell receptor (beta chain) was identified during a study of blood T cell repertoires in COVID-19. Study overall: COVID-19 samples collected from the United States, Italy and Spain covered acute and convalescent phases. The cDNA or gDNA used as material had been derived from T cells, B-cell-depleted T cells, or PBMCs.

Authors' methods: Cell counts per sample came from amplifying reference gene primers. Using immunoSEQ multiplex PCR, the repertoire was profiled, and TCRdb retains in-frame clones only, with some absent. V and J calls and clone size come straight from that table; D and trimming were deduced from the DNA. The table has over 85,000 clones, around 88% seen once. Germline V CDR1 and CDR2: SGHTA, FQGNSA. V lost 5 bases and J lost 5, with 18 bases in between. This CDR3 spans 15 amino acids. This rearrangement joins TRBV7-2 to TRBJ1-1; tentative D call: TRBD1 (5 bases). This receptor was taken from an elderly woman with acute or convalescent COVID-19. The sample comprised peripheral blood. CDR3 in DNA: TGTGCCAGCAGCCAGGGAGGCCTCGGGGGAACTGAAGCTTTCTTT. Translated, it gives CASSQGGLGGTEAFF.